Following are 30 T cell receptor beta chains from one sample sequenced in a study of tumor and adjacent non-tumor tissue in lung cancer. The library came from three nested PCR rounds adapted from ARM-PCR protocols. MiXCR, run by TCRdb on the multiplex PCR reads, gives a single entry per CDR3 protein. Of about 110,000 distinct CDR3 sequences in the sample, over 55% were seen once. No cell sorting was done before RNA was extracted from the tissue. More than 3 cm separated this lung sample from the edge of the tumor. Sequences were obtained from distant non-tumor lung tissue. Receptors originate from a man in his fifties or sixties with non-small cell lung cancer.

To note about this clonotype: This may be a read error, as it is one base from a much larger clone. V gene TRBV7-9 combines with J gene TRBJ2-2; no clear D. This CDR3 spans 12 amino acids. Germline CDR1 is SEHNR and CDR2 is FQNEAQ (reference sequence). V was clipped by 4 bases and J by 7 bases, with 7 bases between them. The CDR3 nucleotides are TGTGCCAGCAGCTCGCAGGACGGGGAGCTGTTTTTT. Protein product: CASSSQDGELFF.

Details on this clonotype: The CDR3 does not end in the conserved phenylalanine or tryptophan, so this is likely a read error. No DNA is shown, since the ends of the CDR3 on it are uncertain; the CDR3 is the one TCRdb lists. The chain has TRBV11-3 and TRBJ1-2. Looked up from germline, CDR1 is SGHNT and CDR2 is YENEEA. A total of 13 residues make up the CDR3, ends included. This CDR3 is CASSLARLVGYIS.

On this clonotype: One end of the junction varies from germline; a read error may be responsible. The rearrangement uses TRBV4-2 and TRBJ2-7; D is undetermined. Germline values: CDR1 LGHNA, CDR2 YNFKEQ. This CDR3 region has 15 residues. DNA for the CDR3: TGTGCCAGCAGTCAAGATTTACCTTCTGGCCACGAGCAGTACTTC. Protein: CASSQDLPSGHEQYF.

As regards this clonotype: A junction boundary mismatches the germline segment, possibly from a read error. V is TRBV29-1 and J is TRBJ2-2, with TRBD1 matching 7 bases. The CDR3 totals 15 residues. Germline V gene data show CDR1 as SQVTM and CDR2 as ANQGSEA. For the CDR3, the DNA is TGCAGCGTTGATGGAGTAAAAGGGGGCGCCGGAGAGCTGTTTTTT. Residues: CSVDGVKGGAGELFF.

Note on this clonotype: This CDR3 fails to terminate in the conserved phenylalanine or tryptophan, so it likely reflects a read error. This chain joins TRBV29-1 and TRBJ1-1, with unresolved D. Germline V gene lookup returns CDR1 SQVTM and CDR2 ANQGSEA. This CDR3 is built from 14 residues. CDR3 residues: CSIEGRNPNTEAFL. In DNA form, the CDR3 reads TGCAGCATTGAAGGACGGAACCCGAACACTGAAGCTTTCCTT.

Regarding this clonotype: A much larger clonotype is one base distant, so this may be a read error. The gene calls are TRBV6-2 or TRBV6-3 and TRBJ2-1, with 10 positions matching TRBD2. The CDR3 covers 15 residues. Germline assignment: CDR1 MNHEY and CDR2 SVGEGT. Trimming cost V 6 bases and J 8 bases; bases outside gene matches: 10. This CDR3 reads CASSDGTSVDHEQFF. CDR3 nucleotides: TGTGCCAGCAGCGACGGGACTAGCGTGGATCATGAGCAGTTCTTC.

Details on this clonotype: At one boundary the junction diverges from the germline segment, which might be a read error. The chain recombines TRBV29-1 with TRBJ2-6, with a tentative D call TRBD1 (6 bases). The CDR3 is made up of 14 amino acids. Per the germline V gene, CDR1 is SQVTM and CDR2 is ANQGSEA. In DNA form, the CDR3 reads TGCAGCGTTGTGGGGGCCTCTGGGGCCAACGTCCTGGCTTTC. Translation gives CSVVGASGANVLAF.

The chain has TRBV19 and TRBJ1-1; tentative D call: TRBD1 (5 bases). CDR1 is LNHDA, CDR2 SQIVND, per germline (reference sequence). This CDR3 region has 14 residues. V was trimmed by 4 bases and J by 1 base, leaving 10 bases between them. The CDR3 is CASSRGTGNTEAFF. The CDR3 DNA is TGTGCCAGTAGTAGAGGAACAGGGAACACTGAAGCTTTCTTT.

In regard to this clonotype: The junction and the germline gene differ at one end; a read error may be behind it. The genes are TRBV6-5 and TRBJ2-7; TRBD2 might be the D (5 bases). The CDR3 is 15 residues long. Germline V lookup: CDR1 MNHEY, CDR2 SVGAGI. The DNA for the CDR3 is TGTGCCAGCAGACCGATTAGCGAGAGATCCTACGAGAAGTACTTC. Translating gives CASRPISERSYEKYF.

The chain employs TRBV7-2 and TRBJ2-1; TRBD2 aligns across 11 bases. The CDR3 sequence is 17 residues long. Germline loops: CDR1 SGHTA, CDR2 FQGNSA. With V trimmed by 4 bases and J by 3 bases, 8 bases remained unmatched. The CDR3 coding sequence is TGTGCCAGCAGCTCCCTTGCACTAGCGGGGGACTACAATGAGCAGTTCTTC. Encoded protein: CASSSLALAGDYNEQFF.

This clonotype was recorded many times. This sequence joins TRBV20-1 and TRBJ1-2, with a weak D call TRBD1 (6 bases). This CDR3 spans 12 amino acids. Trimming pared 6 bases from V and 4 bases from J, leaving 12 bases between. Germline CDR1 DFQATT, CDR2 SNEGSKA (reference sequence). CDR3: CSADRSAYGYTF. CDR3 in DNA: TGCAGTGCCGACAGGTCAGCCTATGGCTACACCTTC.

This clonotype was picked up many times. A read error may produce the germline difference seen at one junction end. J is TRBJ2-5 and V is TRBV4-1; D is unclear. The CDR3 consists of 15 residues. The germline V gene has CDR1 MGHRA and CDR2 YSYEKL. The DNA for the CDR3 is TGCGCCGGCAGCCAAGCCCCATCCCCCGGGGAGACCCAGTACTTC. It codes for CAGSQAPSPGETQYF.

This clonotype was detected many times. This chain uses TRBV11-1 with TRBJ2-7; 10 bases are shared with TRBD1. Looked up from germline, CDR1 is SGHAT and CDR2 is FQDESV (reference sequence). With V trimmed by 2 bases and J by 6 bases, 4 bases remained unmatched. This CDR3 has 14 amino acids. CDR3 DNA sequence: TGTGCCAGCAGCTTATCGGGACAGGGGTTCGAGCAGTACTTC. It yields the protein CASSLSGQGFEQYF.

Details on this clonotype: The germline gene is not matched at one end of the junction; a read error may be the cause. This chain uses TRBV12-3 or TRBV12-4 with TRBJ2-1; 7 bases align to TRBD2. The CDR3 runs 15 residues. The CDR3 protein is CVSSLMRERSNGQFF. The CDR3 coding sequence is TGTGTCAGCAGTTTAATGCGGGAGAGGTCGAATGGGCAGTTCTTC.

Ten or more counts support this clonotype. CDR3: CAWSVRWAFSYNEQFF. Written as DNA, the CDR3 is TGTGCCTGGAGTGTAAGATGGGCTTTCTCCTACAATGAGCAGTTCTTC. The chain is built from TRBV30 and TRBJ2-1; no definite D call. There are 16 residues in the CDR3. The V end was cut by 0 bases, the J end by 0 bases, with 12 bases between. Per the germline V gene, CDR1 is GTSNPN and CDR2 is SVGIG (reference sequence).

This clonotype was detected a few times. A much larger clone lies one base from this, so it may be a read error. The CDR3 does not close with the conserved phenylalanine or tryptophan, likely indicating a read error. The chain joins TRBV4-1 to TRBJ2-7; 8 bases are shared with TRBD1. This CDR3 comprises 13 residues. V lost 1 base and J lost 9; bases outside the gene matches: 5. The V gene's germline CDR1 is MGHRA and CDR2 YSYEKL. CDR3 region: CASSQGAGTGQYL. The CDR3 DNA reads as TGCGCCAGCAGCCAAGGTGCCGGGACAGGGCAGTACTTA.

Turning to this clonotype: It may be a read error: a sequence one base away is much more abundant. This chain links TRBV13 with TRBJ1-2; D remains unclear. This CDR3 region has 12 residues. Germline V gene sequence: CDR1 PRHDT, CDR2 FYEKMQ (reference sequence). CDR3 nucleotide sequence: TGTGCCGGCAGCTCAAACCCAGAGGGCTACACCTTC. It is translated as CAGSSNPEGYTF. Filled out from reference TRBV13 and TRBJ1-2, the complete variable domain reads AAGVIQSPRHLIKEKRETATLKCYPIPRHDTVYWYQQGPGQDPQFLISFYEKMQSDKGSIPDRFSAQQFSDYHSELNMSSLELGDSALYFCAGSSNPEGYTFGSGTRLTVV.

A note on this clonotype: The junction differs from germline at one of its ends, possibly a read error. V usage is TRBV5-4 and J usage is TRBJ2-7; D is unclear. There are 14 residues in the CDR3. CDR1 is SGHNT and CDR2 is YYREEE in the germline V gene (reference sequence). The CDR3 bases are TGTGCCAGCAGCCATTCGGCAGTGGGCTACAAGCAGTACTTC. The encoded protein is CASSHSAVGYKQYF.

In this sample, this clonotype turned up many times. The chain is built from TRBV29-1 and TRBJ2-7; 8 nucleotides align to TRBD2. V trimming: 4 bases; J trimming: 3 bases; junction bases outside the gene matches: 5. Looked up from germline, CDR1 is SQVTM and CDR2 is ANQGSEA. The CDR3 extends over 13 amino acids. The CDR3 DNA sequence: TGCAGCGTTGCGGGTCTAGCGGGCTACGAGCAGTACTTC. Translating gives CSVAGLAGYEQYF.

Concerning this clonotype: The junction does not match germline at one end; this may be a read error. V gene TRBV20-1 combines with J gene TRBJ2-1, with 9 positions matching TRBD2. Germline loops: CDR1 DFQATT, CDR2 SNEGSKA (reference sequence). The CDR3 has 15 amino acids. The DNA of the CDR3 is TGCGGTGCTCCGAAGGGCGGGGGGGCCCACAATGAGCAATTCTTC. Residues: CGAPKGGGAHNEQFF.

On this clonotype: The conserved phenylalanine or tryptophan normally closing the CDR3 is absent here, so this likely arose from a read error. V is TRBV6-1 and J is TRBJ2-5; D is tentatively TRBD1 or TRBD2 (5 bases each). Trimming took 0 bases from V and 5 from J, leaving 16 bases between them. Germline loops: CDR1 MNHNS, CDR2 SASEGT. This CDR3 spans 16 amino acids. CDR3 residues: CASSEAAGATHETQYL. The CDR3 DNA is TGTGCCAGCAGTGAAGCCGCCGGGGCGACCCATGAGACCCAGTACTTA.

Comment on this clonotype: At one of its ends the junction is not consistent with the germline gene, which may arise from a read error. V gene TRBV11-2 combines with J gene TRBJ2-2, with TRBD2 matching 9 bases. The CDR3 sequence is 19 residues long. Germline CDR1 SGHAT, CDR2 FQNNGV. Here the CDR3 DNA reads TGTGCCGGCAGCTTTCGGGCTGGCGGGGGGGAAGCCAACACCGGGGAGCTGTTCTTT. Encoded protein: CAGSFRAGGGEANTGELFF.

A word on this clonotype: A much more abundant neighbour one base away suggests this may be a read error. The J gene is TRBJ2-5, the V gene TRBV6-5; no definite D call. The CDR3 loop spans 15 amino acids. Germline V gene lookup returns CDR1 MNHEY and CDR2 SVGAGI. With 5 bases removed from V and 0 bases from J, the gap between germline ends came to 13 bases. CDR3 amino acids: CASSTLSEYQETQYF. CDR3 nucleotide sequence: TGTGCCAGCAGTACCCTCAGCGAGTACCAAGAGACCCAGTACTTC.

This clonotype showed up just once. The rearrangement joins TRBV5-1 to TRBJ2-1; no reliable D call. Trimming removed 6 bases at V and 0 bases at J, with 16 bases between. CDR1 is SGHRS, CDR2 YFSETQ, per germline. This CDR3 is 16 amino acids long. As DNA, the CDR3 is TGCGCCAGCATCCCCGGATTCCAAAGCTCCTACAATGAGCAGTTCTTC. Its translation: CASIPGFQSSYNEQFF. The entire variable domain, with the rest obtained from reference TRBV5-1 and TRBJ2-1, is as follows: KAGVTQTPRYLIKTRGQQVTLSCSPISGHRSVSWYQQTPGQGLQFLFEYFSETQRNKGNFPGRFSGRQFSNSRSEMNVSTLELGDSALYLCASIPGFQSSYNEQFFGPGTRLTVL.

This clonotype was observed a few times. The chain has TRBV5-1 and TRBJ1-5, with D possibly being TRBD1 (5 bases). In germline, CDR1 is SGHRS, CDR2 YFSETQ. The CDR3 extends over 15 amino acids. The V end lost 0 bases, the J end lost 4 bases, and 11 bases lay between the germline ends. The CDR3 DNA reads as TGCGCCAGCAGCTTGGATGGGGGTTTAAATCAGCCCCAGCATTTT. Its translation is CASSLDGGLNQPQHF.

In regard to this clonotype: A clone one base away is much larger, so this may be a read error. This rearrangement joins TRBV13 to TRBJ1-2; D remains ambiguous. Between the trimmed V and J ends, which lost 4 bases and 2 bases, there was a span of 14 bases. In germline, CDR1 is PRHDT, CDR2 FYEKMQ (reference sequence). The CDR3 consists of 15 residues. This CDR3 is CASSSSVARNYGYTF. The CDR3, as DNA: TGTGCCAGCAGCTCTTCCGTCGCTCGAAACTATGGCTACACCTTC.

Relative to its sample, this clonotype is medium-sized (0.01 to 0.1%). V usage is TRBV11-1 and J usage is TRBJ2-7; weak D call: TRBD1 (6 bases). V gave up 5 bases and J gave up 7 bases, with 18 bases separating them. The CDR3 totals 14 residues. CDR1 SGHAT and CDR2 FQDESV come from the germline V gene (reference sequence). The CDR3 bases are TGTGCCAGCAGCCCAACAGGGAATACTAGAGAGCAGTACTTC. Amino acids: CASSPTGNTREQYF.

The chain is built from TRBV7-9 and TRBJ2-1; 9 bases fit TRBD2. J was trimmed by 3 bases and V by 1 base; bases with no gene match: 10. Per the germline V gene, CDR1 is SEHNR and CDR2 is FQNEAQ (reference sequence). CDR3 length equals 18 residues. CDR3 amino acids: CASSLGLAGRWVYNEQFF. The CDR3 DNA reads as TGTGCCAGCAGCTTAGGGCTAGCGGGACGTTGGGTCTACAATGAGCAGTTCTTC.

For this clonotype: This may be a read error, as it is one base from a much larger clone. The chain is built from TRBV28 and TRBJ2-1; no reliable D call. The germline CDR1 and CDR2 sequences are MDHEN and SYDVKM. The CDR3 totals 15 residues. The CDR3 protein is CSSSLRRVSYNEQFF. CDR3 DNA sequence: TGTTCCAGCAGTTTAAGGCGCGTATCCTACAATGAGCAGTTCTTC.

Comment on this clonotype: One junction end disagrees with the germline gene, perhaps due to a read error. The chain combines TRBV29-1 with TRBJ2-7, with D possibly being TRBD2 (5 bases). The CDR3 totals 17 residues. Germline V gene sequence: CDR1 SQVTM, CDR2 ANQGSEA. CDR3 DNA: TGCATCGTTGAAGACCCTCGGGAAGGGCATTGCTCCTACGAGCAGTACTTC. Encoded protein: CIVEDPREGHCSYEQYF.